Listed below are T cell receptor beta chains from one sample, sequenced in a study of blood T cells in healthy people across ages. TCRdb processed the 5' RACE reads anew with MiXCR; each CDR3 protein has one entry. The data show over 950,000 distinct CDR3 sequences, 35% to 45% seen once. The sequencing input was blood. The origin of the receptors is a man younger than 30 in good health. CDR3s include the opening cysteine and the closing phenylalanine or tryptophan. The D gene is left open where the match is weak. Size values are once, few and many counts, or a class for expanded clones, and some rows have none.

d_gene	v_gene	abundance	j_gene	CDR3nt	CDR3aa
NA	TRBV12-3/TRBV12-4	many	TRBJ2-1	TGTGCCAGCAGGCTAGACAATGAGCAGTTCTTC	CASRLDNEQFF
TRBD1	TRBV24-1	NA	TRBJ2-2	TGTGCCACCCAACCCGGGACAGGCACCACCGGGGAGCTGTTTTTT	CATQPGTGTTGELFF
NA	TRBV9	NA	TRBJ2-1	TGTGCCAGCAGCTTCACCGAAAGGGATTCCTACTACAATGAGCAGTTCTTC	CASSFTERDSYYNEQFF
TRBD1	TRBV7-2	NA	TRBJ1-1	TGTGCCAGCAGCTGGGACAGGATGAACACTGAAGCTTTCTTT	CASSWDRMNTEAFF
NA	TRBV7-2	few	TRBJ1-3	TGTGCCAGCAGCTTAGGACAGCTTGGAAACACCATATATTTT	CASSLGQLGNTIYF
NA	TRBV7-2	many	TRBJ1-1	TGTGCCAGCAGCCTAAGACAGGATCCTGAAGCTTTCTTT	CASSLRQDPEAFF
NA	TRBV9	NA	TRBJ2-5	TGTGCCAGCAGCTCTAGAGGAGGGGAACCGGAGACCCAGTACTTC	CASSSRGGEPETQYF
NA	TRBV12-5	many	TRBJ2-3	TGTGCTAGTGGTTCGGGCAGAGATACGCAGTATTTT	CASGSGRDTQYF
NA	TRBV29-1	few	TRBJ1-1	TGCAGCGTTTCACGAATGAACACTGAAGCTTTCTTT	CSVSRMNTEAFF
NA	TRBV27	NA	TRBJ2-1	TGTGCCAGCAGTACCCGGGGTACTGAGCAGTTCTTC	CASSTRGTEQFF
NA	TRBV7-2	NA	TRBJ1-1	TGTGCCAGCAGCTTAGAAGCACGAACTCCAACTGAAGCTTTCTTT	CASSLEARTPTEAFF
TRBD2	TRBV29-1	NA	TRBJ2-2	TGCAGCGTTGGACGGACTAGCGACACCGGGGAGCTGTTTTTT	CSVGRTSDTGELFF
NA	TRBV2	NA	TRBJ2-1	TGTGCCAGCAGTAAACAGGGAATCTACAAGGAGCAGTTCTTC	CASSKQGIYKEQFF
NA	TRBV6-1	NA	TRBJ1-5	TGTGCCAGCAGCCTCCCCCCAGGGTCCCTTTATAGCAATCAGCCCCAGCATTTT	CASSLPPGSLYSNQPQHF
NA	TRBV4-3	NA	TRBJ1-2	TGCGCCAGCAGCCCCCAGGCCCCGGCGGATGGCTACACCTTC	CASSPQAPADGYTF
NA	TRBV25-1	NA	TRBJ1-2	TGTGCCAACAGTGGAACTCGGGTCGGGAACAGCTATGGCTACACCTTC	CANSGTRVGNSYGYTF
TRBD1	TRBV2	few	TRBJ2-1	TGTGCCAGCAGTTCACAGGGGGGAGTTGGCAATGAGCAGTTCTTC	CASSSQGGVGNEQFF
NA	TRBV6-1	once	TRBJ1-1	TGTGCCAGCAGGACGGGTGGTGAGGGTGGTTTGGGCACTGAAGCTTTCTTT	CASRTGGEGGLGTEAFF
NA	TRBV12-3/TRBV12-4	few	TRBJ2-7	TGTGCCAGCAGCGGCGGGAACAACTACGAGCAGTACTTC	CASSGGNNYEQYF
NA	TRBV4-3	NA	TRBJ2-1	TGCGCCAGCAGCCAAGCTTTTGTGAACCCCAATGAGCAGTTCTTC	CASSQAFVNPNEQFF
NA	TRBV7-9	few	TRBJ2-1	TGTGCCAGCAGCCCGCCTAGCCCTCTAGGGCCTCCCTACAATGAGCAGTTCTTC	CASSPPSPLGPPYNEQFF
NA	TRBV20-1	few	TRBJ2-1	TGCAGTGCTAGAATGCTAGCGAGTAATGAGCAGTTCTTC	CSARMLASNEQFF
TRBD1	TRBV12-3/TRBV12-4	NA	TRBJ2-1	TGTGCCAGCAGTTTCGGACAGGTAGTAGAGCAGTTCTTC	CASSFGQVVEQFF
TRBD2	TRBV27	NA	TRBJ2-3	TGTGCCGGCAGTCCGGGACTAGCGGGGGTAGATACGCAGTATTTT	CAGSPGLAGVDTQYF
NA	TRBV7-9	once	TRBJ2-1	TGTGCCGGCAGGTCTATTATGGGGTCTGAGCAGTTCTTC	CAGRSIMGSEQFF